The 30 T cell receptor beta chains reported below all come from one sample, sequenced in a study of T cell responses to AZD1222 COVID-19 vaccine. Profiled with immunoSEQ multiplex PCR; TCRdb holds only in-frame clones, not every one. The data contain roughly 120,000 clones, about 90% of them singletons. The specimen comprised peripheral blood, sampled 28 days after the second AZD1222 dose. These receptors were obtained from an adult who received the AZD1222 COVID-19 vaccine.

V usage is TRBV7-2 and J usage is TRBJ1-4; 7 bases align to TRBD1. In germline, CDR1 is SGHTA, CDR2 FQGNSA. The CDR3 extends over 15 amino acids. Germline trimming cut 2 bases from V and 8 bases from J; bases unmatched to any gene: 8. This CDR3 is CASSLRQGRKEKLFF. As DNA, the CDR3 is TGTGCCAGCAGCTTACGACAGGGTCGGAAGGAAAAACTGTTTTTT.

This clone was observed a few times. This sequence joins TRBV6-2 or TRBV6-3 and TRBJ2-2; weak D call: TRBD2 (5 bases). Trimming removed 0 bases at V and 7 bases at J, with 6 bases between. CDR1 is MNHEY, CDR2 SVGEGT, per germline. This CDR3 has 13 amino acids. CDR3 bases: TGTGCCAGCAGTTACTCAGGAGGCGGGGAGCTGTTTTTT. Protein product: CASSYSGGGELFF.

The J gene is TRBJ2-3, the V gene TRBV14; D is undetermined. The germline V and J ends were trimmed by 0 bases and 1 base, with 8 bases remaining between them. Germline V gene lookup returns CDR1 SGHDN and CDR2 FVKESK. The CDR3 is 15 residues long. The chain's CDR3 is CASSQEVQGTDTQYF. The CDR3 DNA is TGTGCCAGCAGCCAAGAGGTTCAGGGCACAGATACGCAGTATTTT.

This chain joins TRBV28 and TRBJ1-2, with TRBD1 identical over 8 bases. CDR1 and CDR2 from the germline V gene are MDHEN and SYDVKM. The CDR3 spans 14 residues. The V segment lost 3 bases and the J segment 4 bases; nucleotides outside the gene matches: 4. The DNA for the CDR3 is TGTGCCAGCAGTTTGGGTGACAGGGGCTATGGCTACACCTTC. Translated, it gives CASSLGDRGYGYTF.

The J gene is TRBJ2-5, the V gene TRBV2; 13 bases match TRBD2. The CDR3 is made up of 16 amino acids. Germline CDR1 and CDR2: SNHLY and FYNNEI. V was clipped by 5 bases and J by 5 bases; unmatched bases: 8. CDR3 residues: CASSLGLAGARETQYF. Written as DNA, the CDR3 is TGTGCCAGCAGTCTCGGACTAGCGGGAGCACGGGAGACCCAGTACTTC.

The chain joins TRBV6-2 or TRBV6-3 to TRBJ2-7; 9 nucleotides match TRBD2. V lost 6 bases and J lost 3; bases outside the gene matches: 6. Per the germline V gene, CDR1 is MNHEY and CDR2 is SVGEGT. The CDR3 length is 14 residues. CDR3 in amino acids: CASSRTSGLYEQYF. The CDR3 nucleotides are TGTGCCAGCAGCCGAACTAGCGGGCTCTACGAGCAGTACTTC.

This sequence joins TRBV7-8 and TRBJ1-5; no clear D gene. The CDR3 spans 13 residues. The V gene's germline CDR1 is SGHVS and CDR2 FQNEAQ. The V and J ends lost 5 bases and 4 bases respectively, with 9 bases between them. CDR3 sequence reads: CASSLRGNQPQHF. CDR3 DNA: TGTGCCAGCAGCCTCCGGGGTAATCAGCCCCAGCATTTT.

The CDR3 spells CASSLERGLAVEETQYF. The CDR3 nucleotides are TGTGCCAGCAGCTTAGAAAGAGGACTAGCCGTAGAAGAGACCCAGTACTTC. V is TRBV11-3 and J is TRBJ2-5; 8 nucleotides line up with TRBD2. Germline lookup yields CDR1 SGHNT and CDR2 YENEEA. CDR3 length equals 17 residues. The ends lost 0 bases at V and 3 bases at J; junction bases unmatched: 9.

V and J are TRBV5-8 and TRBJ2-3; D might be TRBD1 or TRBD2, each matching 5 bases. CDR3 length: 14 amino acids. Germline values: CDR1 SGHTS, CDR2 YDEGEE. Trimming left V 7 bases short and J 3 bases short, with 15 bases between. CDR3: CASSGLAGTDTQYF. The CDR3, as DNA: TGTGCCAGCTCCGGGCTAGCAGGGACAGATACGCAGTATTTT.

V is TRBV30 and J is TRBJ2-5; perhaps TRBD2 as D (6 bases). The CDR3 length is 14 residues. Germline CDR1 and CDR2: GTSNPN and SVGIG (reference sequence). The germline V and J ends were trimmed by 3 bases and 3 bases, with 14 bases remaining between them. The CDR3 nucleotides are TGTGCCTGGAGGGCCTGGGGCGGGGAAGAGACCCAGTACTTC. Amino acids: CAWRAWGGEETQYF.

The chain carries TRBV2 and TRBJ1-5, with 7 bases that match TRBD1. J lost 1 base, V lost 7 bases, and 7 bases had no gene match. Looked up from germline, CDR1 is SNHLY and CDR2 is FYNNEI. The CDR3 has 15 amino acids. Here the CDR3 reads CASMGQLGSNQPQHF. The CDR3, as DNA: TGTGCCAGCATGGGACAGCTTGGGAGCAATCAGCCCCAGCATTTT.

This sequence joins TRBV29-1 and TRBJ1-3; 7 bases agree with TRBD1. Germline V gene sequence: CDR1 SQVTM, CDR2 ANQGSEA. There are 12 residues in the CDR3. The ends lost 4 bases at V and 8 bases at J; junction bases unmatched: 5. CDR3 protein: CSVGTGLDTIYF. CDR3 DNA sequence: TGCAGCGTTGGGACAGGTTTAGACACCATATATTTT.

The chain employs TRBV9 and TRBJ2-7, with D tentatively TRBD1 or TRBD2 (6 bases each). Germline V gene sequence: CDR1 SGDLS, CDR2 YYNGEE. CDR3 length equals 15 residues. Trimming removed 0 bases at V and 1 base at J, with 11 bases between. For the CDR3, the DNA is TGTGCCAGCAGCGTAGAGGGGGGTGTTTCCTACGAGCAGTACTTC. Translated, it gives CASSVEGGVSYEQYF.

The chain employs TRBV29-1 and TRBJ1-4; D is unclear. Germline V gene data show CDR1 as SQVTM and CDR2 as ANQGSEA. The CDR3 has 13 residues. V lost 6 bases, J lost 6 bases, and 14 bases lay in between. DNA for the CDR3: TGCAGCGTAAACGGTCTTCCAGATGAAAAACTGTTTTTT. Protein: CSVNGLPDEKLFF.

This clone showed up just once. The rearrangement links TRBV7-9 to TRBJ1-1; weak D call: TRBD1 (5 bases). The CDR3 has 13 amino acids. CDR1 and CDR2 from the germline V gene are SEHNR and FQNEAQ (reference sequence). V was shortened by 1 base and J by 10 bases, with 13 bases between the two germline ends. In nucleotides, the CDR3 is TGTGCCAGCAGCTTAGTTGGGGGGGAAGGAGCTTTCTTT. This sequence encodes CASSLVGGEGAFF.

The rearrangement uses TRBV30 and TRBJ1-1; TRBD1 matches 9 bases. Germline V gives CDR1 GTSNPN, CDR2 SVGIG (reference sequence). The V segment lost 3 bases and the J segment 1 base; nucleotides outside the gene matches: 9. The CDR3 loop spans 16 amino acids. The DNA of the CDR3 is TGTGCCTGGAGATGGGGACAGGGACTGAAGAACACTGAAGCTTTCTTT. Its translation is CAWRWGQGLKNTEAFF.

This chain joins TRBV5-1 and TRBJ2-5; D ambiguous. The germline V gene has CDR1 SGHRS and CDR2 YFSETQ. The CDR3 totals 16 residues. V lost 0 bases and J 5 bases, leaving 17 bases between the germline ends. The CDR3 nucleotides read TGCGCCAGCAGCTTGGCCTGGCCCCGGCGTTTGGAGACCCAGTACTTC. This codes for CASSLAWPRRLETQYF.

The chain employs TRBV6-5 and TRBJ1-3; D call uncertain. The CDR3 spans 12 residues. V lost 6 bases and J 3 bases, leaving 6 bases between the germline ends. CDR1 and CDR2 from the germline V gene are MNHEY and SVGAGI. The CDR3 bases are TGTGCCAGCAGCCCCCGTGGAAACACCATATATTTT. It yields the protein CASSPRGNTIYF.

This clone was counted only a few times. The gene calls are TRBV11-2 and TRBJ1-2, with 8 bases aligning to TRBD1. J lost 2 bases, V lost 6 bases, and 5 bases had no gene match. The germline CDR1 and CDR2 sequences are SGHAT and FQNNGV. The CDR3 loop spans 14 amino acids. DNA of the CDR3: TGTGCCAGCAGGACGGGACAGGTCAACTATGGCTACACCTTC. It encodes CASRTGQVNYGYTF.

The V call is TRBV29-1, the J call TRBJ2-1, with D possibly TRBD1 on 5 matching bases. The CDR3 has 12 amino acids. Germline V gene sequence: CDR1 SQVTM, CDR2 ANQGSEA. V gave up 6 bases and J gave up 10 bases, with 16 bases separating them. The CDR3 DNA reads TGCAGCGTGGATTCACCAGGGTGGGAGCAGTTCTTC. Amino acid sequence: CSVDSPGWEQFF.

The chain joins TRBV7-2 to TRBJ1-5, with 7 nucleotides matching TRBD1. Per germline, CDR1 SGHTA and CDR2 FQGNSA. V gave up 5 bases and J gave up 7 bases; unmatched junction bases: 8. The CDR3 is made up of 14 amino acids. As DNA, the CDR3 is TGTGCCAGCAGCCAACGACAGGGAAACCAGCCCCAGCATTTT. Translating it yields CASSQRQGNQPQHF.

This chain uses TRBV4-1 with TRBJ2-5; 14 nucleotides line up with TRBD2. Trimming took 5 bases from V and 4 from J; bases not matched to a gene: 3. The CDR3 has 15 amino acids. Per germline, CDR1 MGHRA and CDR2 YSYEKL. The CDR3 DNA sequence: TGCGCCAGCAGCTCTGGACTAGCGGGAGGAGAGACCCAGTACTTC. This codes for CASSSGLAGGETQYF.

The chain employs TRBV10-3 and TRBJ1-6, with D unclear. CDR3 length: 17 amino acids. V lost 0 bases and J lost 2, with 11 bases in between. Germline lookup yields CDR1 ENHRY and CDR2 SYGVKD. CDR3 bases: TGTGCCATCAGTGAGTCTAAAGGGCAGGCCTATAATTCACCCCTCCACTTT. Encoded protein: CAISESKGQAYNSPLHF.

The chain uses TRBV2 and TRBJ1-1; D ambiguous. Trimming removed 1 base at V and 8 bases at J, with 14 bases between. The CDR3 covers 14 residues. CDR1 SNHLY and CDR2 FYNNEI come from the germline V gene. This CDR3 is CASSEEDLRSEAFF. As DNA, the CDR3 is TGTGCCAGCAGTGAAGAAGACCTCCGTTCGGAAGCTTTCTTT.

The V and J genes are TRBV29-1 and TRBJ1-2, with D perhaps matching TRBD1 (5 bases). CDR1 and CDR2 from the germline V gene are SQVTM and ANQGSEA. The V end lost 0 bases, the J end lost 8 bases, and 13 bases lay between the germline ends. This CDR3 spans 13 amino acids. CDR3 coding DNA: TGCAGCGTTGAAGATCAAGGGGTGGACGGCTACACCTTC. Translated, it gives CSVEDQGVDGYTF.

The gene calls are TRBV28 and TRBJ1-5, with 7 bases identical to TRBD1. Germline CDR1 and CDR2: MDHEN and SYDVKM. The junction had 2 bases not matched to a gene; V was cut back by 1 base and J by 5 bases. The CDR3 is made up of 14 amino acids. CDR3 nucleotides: TGTGCCAGCAGTTTATCAGGGGGGCATCAGCCCCAGCATTTT. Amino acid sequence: CASSLSGGHQPQHF.

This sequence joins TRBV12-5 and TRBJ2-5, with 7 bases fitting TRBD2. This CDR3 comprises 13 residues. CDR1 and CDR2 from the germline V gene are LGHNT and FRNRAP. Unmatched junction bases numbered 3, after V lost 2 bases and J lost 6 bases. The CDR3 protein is CASGLTGGKTQYF. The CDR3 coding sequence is TGTGCTAGTGGTTTGACCGGGGGGAAGACCCAGTACTTC. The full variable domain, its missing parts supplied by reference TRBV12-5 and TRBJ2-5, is DARVTQTPRHKVTEMGQEVTMRCQPILGHNTVFWYRQTMMQGLELLAYFRNRAPLDDSGMPKDRFSAEMPDATLATLKIQPSEPRDSAVYFCASGLTGGKTQYFGPGTRLLVL.

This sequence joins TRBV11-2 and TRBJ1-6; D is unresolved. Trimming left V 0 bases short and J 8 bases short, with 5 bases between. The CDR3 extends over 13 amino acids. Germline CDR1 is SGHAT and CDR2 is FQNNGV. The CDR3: CASSLEGYSPLHF. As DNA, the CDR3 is TGTGCCAGCAGCTTAGAAGGGTATTCACCCCTCCACTTT. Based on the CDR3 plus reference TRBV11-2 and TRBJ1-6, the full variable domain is EAGVAQSPRYKIIEKRQSVAFWCNPISGHATLYWYQQILGQGPKLLIQFQNNGVVDDSQLPKDRFSAERLKGVDSTLKIQPAKLEDSAVYLCASSLEGYSPLHFGNGTRLTVT.

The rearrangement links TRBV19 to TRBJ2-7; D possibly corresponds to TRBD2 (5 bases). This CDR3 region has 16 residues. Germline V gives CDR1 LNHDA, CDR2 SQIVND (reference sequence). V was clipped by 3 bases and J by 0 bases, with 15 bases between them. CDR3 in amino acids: CASSINSGTLSYEQYF. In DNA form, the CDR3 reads TGTGCCAGTAGTATCAATTCGGGAACCCTCTCCTACGAGCAGTACTTC.

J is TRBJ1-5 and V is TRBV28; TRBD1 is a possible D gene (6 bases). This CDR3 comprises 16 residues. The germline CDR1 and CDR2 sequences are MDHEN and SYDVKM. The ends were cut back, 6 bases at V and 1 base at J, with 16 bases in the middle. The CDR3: CASSQKGVLSNQPQHF. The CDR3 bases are TGTGCCAGCAGCCAGAAGGGGGTTTTAAGCAATCAGCCCCAGCATTTT.